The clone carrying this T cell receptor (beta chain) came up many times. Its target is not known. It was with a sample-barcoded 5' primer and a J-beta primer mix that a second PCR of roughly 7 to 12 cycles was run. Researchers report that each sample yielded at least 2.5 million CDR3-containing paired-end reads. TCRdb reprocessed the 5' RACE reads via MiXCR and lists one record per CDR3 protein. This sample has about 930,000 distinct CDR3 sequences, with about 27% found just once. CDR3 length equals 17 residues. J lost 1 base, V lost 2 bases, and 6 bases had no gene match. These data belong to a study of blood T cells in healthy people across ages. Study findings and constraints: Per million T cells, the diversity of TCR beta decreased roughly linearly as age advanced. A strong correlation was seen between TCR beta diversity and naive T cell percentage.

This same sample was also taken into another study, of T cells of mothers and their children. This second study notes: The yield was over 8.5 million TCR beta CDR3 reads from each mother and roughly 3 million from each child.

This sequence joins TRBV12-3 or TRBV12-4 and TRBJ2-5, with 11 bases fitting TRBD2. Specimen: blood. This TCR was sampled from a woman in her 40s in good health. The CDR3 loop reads CASSLTSGGLTQETQYF. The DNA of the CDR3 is TGTGCCAGCAGTTTAACTAGCGGGGGACTGACCCAAGAGACCCAGTACTTC.